This T cell receptor beta chain is drawn from a study of blood T cell repertoires in COVID-19. Study at large: Acute-phase and convalescent COVID-19 samples originated in the United States, Italy and Spain. T cells, B-cell-depleted T cells, or PBMCs provided the cDNA or gDNA that served as material.

This clone was recorded a few times. Germline loops: CDR1 SGHNT, CDR2 YENEEA. Trimming left V 4 bases short and J 2 bases short, with 13 bases between. This CDR3 contains 15 residues. Original handling: Amplification of reference gene primers was used by the study to estimate nucleated cell counts. Clones were read by immunoSEQ multiplex PCR, and TCRdb kept only the in-frame ones, dropping some. The V and J calls and the clone size are those of that table, but D and trimming were determined from the DNA. The table records some 150,000 clones, roughly 89% of them present only once. This TCR was sampled from a woman in her sixties or seventies who had recovered from COVID-19. The chain couples TRBV11-3 to TRBJ2-3, with unresolved D. Sequences were obtained from peripheral blood. CDR3 sequence: CASSSSPSVTDTQYF. Here the CDR3 DNA reads TGTGCCAGCAGCTCAAGCCCCTCGGTCACAGATACGCAGTATTTT.